The next 16 T cell receptor beta chains were all read from a single sample in a study of T cells in Graves' hyperthyroidism and ophthalmopathy (dated by TCRdb to between 2019 and 2020). The method was multiplex PCR. The sample was run on an Illumina HiSeq 2000. The TCR beta CDR3 regions were amplified from RNA transcripts. The first round of RT-PCR for the TCR CDR3 was performed with the HTBI primer set and the Qiagen OneStep RT-PCR kit. In TCRdb, the public reads were trimmed at Q25 with fastp and aligned with MiXCR, with productive beta chains retained. Here each entry gathers all rows of one CDR3 protein and keeps the most common genes and DNA. The table for this sample lists under 600,000 distinct CDR3 sequences; about a sixth of them were counted only once. The ten largest account for 2.5% to 4% of the sample. The sequenced sample consisted of blood. These receptors were taken from a woman between 40 and 50 years old with Graves' ophthalmopathy.

In this sample, this clonotype turned up many times. The rearrangement uses TRBV20-1 and TRBJ2-7; 8 bases are shared with TRBD1. This CDR3 region has 14 residues. V trimming: 2 bases; J trimming: 3 bases; junction bases outside the gene matches: 6. The V gene's germline CDR1 is DFQATT and CDR2 SNEGSKA (reference sequence). CDR3 sequence: CSARPGTGNYEQYF. DNA of the CDR3: TGCAGTGCTAGACCCGGGACAGGAAACTACGAGCAGTACTTC.

This clonotype appeared a few times. The chain carries TRBV2 and TRBJ1-6; TRBD1 matches 7 bases. Germline CDR1 and CDR2: SNHLY and FYNNEI. V trimming: 5 bases; J trimming: 5 bases; junction bases outside the gene matches: 3. The CDR3 is made up of 14 amino acids. In DNA, the CDR3 is TGTGCCAGCAGTTGGGACAGAGATAATTCACCCCTCCACTTT. Translating gives CASSWDRDNSPLHF.

This clonotype was observed many times. The CDR3 loop is CASSQGLAGGGEQFF. The CDR3 DNA reads TGTGCCAGCAGCCAAGGACTAGCGGGAGGAGGAGAGCAGTTCTTC. This sequence joins TRBV14 and TRBJ2-1; 13 bases align to TRBD2. Trimming cost V 1 base and J 10 bases; bases outside gene matches: 4. Per the germline V gene, CDR1 is SGHDN and CDR2 is FVKESK. This CDR3 contains 15 residues.

This clonotype appeared many times. This chain joins TRBV11-2 and TRBJ2-5; D is ambiguous. Germline V gives CDR1 SGHAT, CDR2 FQNNGV. The CDR3 consists of 12 residues. V was pared by 5 bases and J by 6 bases, with 10 bases between. The CDR3 DNA follows: TGTGCCAGCAGCCCCCTGTCGCAGACCCAGTACTTC. The encoded protein is CASSPLSQTQYF.

This clonotype appeared many times. The rearrangement links TRBV6-1 to TRBJ1-1, with D perhaps matching TRBD1 (6 bases). The CDR3 length is 18 residues. Germline CDR1 is MNHNS and CDR2 is SASEGT. The V end was cut by 1 base, the J end by 2 bases, with 20 bases between. The CDR3 protein is CASSEEGFDRRPNTEAFF. CDR3 coding DNA: TGTGCCAGCAGTGAAGAGGGTTTTGACAGGCGACCCAACACTGAAGCTTTCTTT.

The chain couples TRBV10-3 to TRBJ2-1; D is perhaps TRBD1 (6 bases). The CDR3 is 15 residues long. V was shortened by 3 bases and J by 4 bases, with 13 bases between the two germline ends. Germline V gives CDR1 ENHRY, CDR2 SYGVKD. DNA of the CDR3: TGTGCCATCAGTGAAAGGGCCGGGACATACAATGAGCAGTTCTTC. Amino acids: CAISERAGTYNEQFF.

This clonotype was counted between two and nine times. The chain is built from TRBV6-5 and TRBJ1-1; TRBD1 aligns across 11 bases. Germline loops: CDR1 MNHEY, CDR2 SVGAGI. The V segment lost 4 bases and the J segment 3 bases; nucleotides outside the gene matches: 7. The CDR3 spans 16 residues. The CDR3 loop is CASSSPGQGEDTEAFF. Written as DNA, the CDR3 is TGTGCCAGCAGTTCCCCGGGACAGGGGGAAGACACTGAAGCTTTCTTT.

This clonotype was detected many times. Here the CDR3 reads CASSLVGRGWYNEQFF. Written as DNA, the CDR3 is TGTGCCAGCAGCTTAGTAGGGCGGGGGTGGTACAATGAGCAGTTCTTC. This chain connects TRBV11-2 to TRBJ2-1, with 7 bases lining up with TRBD2. Germline V gene sequence: CDR1 SGHAT, CDR2 FQNNGV. The CDR3 consists of 16 residues. With 1 base clipped from V and 4 bases from J, the junction kept 7 bases outside the gene matches.

Many counts were recorded for this clonotype. The chain has TRBV5-6 and TRBJ2-5; 8 bases are shared with TRBD2. Germline trimming cut 2 bases from V and 7 bases from J; bases unmatched to any gene: 13. CDR1 and CDR2 from the germline V gene are SGHDT and YYEEEE. The CDR3 length is 16 residues. The CDR3 reads CASSFERARGDWTQYF. As DNA, the CDR3 is TGTGCCAGCAGCTTTGAAAGGGCGCGGGGGGATTGGACCCAGTACTTC.

This clonotype was counted between two and nine times. The CDR3 nucleotides read TGTGCCAGCAGTGAAAGGACAGAAGAGACCCAGTACTTC. As protein: CASSERTEETQYF. The rearrangement links TRBV6-1 to TRBJ2-5, with a possible D match to TRBD1 (6 bases). The V gene's germline CDR1 is MNHNS and CDR2 SASEGT. The CDR3 runs 13 residues. Between the trimmed V and J ends, which lost 2 bases and 3 bases, there was a span of 7 bases.

Worth noting for this clonotype: It may be a read error: a sequence one base away is much more abundant. A read error is likely, as this CDR3 ends without the conserved phenylalanine or tryptophan. The rearrangement uses TRBV27 and TRBJ2-1; 9 bases agree with TRBD2. The CDR3 covers 16 residues. The J segment lost 7 bases and the V segment lost 3 bases, leaving 10 bases of the junction unmatched. The germline CDR1 and CDR2 sequences are MNHEY and SMNVEV (reference sequence). This CDR3 reads CASSFGASGALNEQFL. The CDR3 bases are TGTGCCAGCAGTTTTGGGGCTAGCGGGGCGTTAAATGAGCAGTTCCTC.

This clonotype was counted only a few times. The rearrangement uses TRBV29-1 and TRBJ1-1; the D gene is possibly TRBD1 (5 bases). This CDR3 has 13 amino acids. The V end was cut by 1 base, the J end by 2 bases, with 8 bases between. Germline CDR1 and CDR2: SQVTM and ANQGSEA. The CDR3 here is CSVEGQGNTEAFF. As DNA, the CDR3 is TGCAGCGTTGAAGGGCAGGGAAACACTGAAGCTTTCTTT. Full variable domain (missing parts from reference TRBV29-1 and TRBJ1-1): SAVISQKPSRDICQRGTSLTIQCQVDSQVTMMFWYRQQPGQSLTLIATANQGSEATYESGFVIDKFPISRPNLTFSTLTVSNMSPEDSSIYLCSVEGQGNTEAFFGQGTRLTVV.

This clonotype was observed at least ten times. This chain connects TRBV6-1 to TRBJ2-7; unclear D gene. The germline V gene encodes CDR1 MNHNS and CDR2 SASEGT. The CDR3 length is 13 residues. With 1 base removed from V and 0 bases from J, the gap between germline ends came to 4 bases. The CDR3 region has the DNA TGTGCCAGCAGTGAAGACTACTCCTACGAGCAGTACTTC. It codes for CASSEDYSYEQYF.

This clonotype was seen many times. The chain links TRBV28 to TRBJ2-1, with D perhaps given as TRBD1 or TRBD2 (5 bases each). This CDR3 is 16 amino acids long. Trimming took off 2 bases at V and 4 bases at J, with 15 bases between the two ends. The germline V gene encodes CDR1 MDHEN and CDR2 SYDVKM. CDR3 sequence: CASSLDGRGRYNEQFF. As DNA, the CDR3 is TGTGCCAGCAGTTTAGACGGCCGGGGACGATACAATGAGCAGTTCTTC.

This clonotype was observed a few times. The chain carries TRBV7-9 and TRBJ1-2; no definite D call. Trimming pared 5 bases from V and 4 bases from J, leaving 14 bases between. This CDR3 contains 14 residues. Germline V lookup: CDR1 SEHNR, CDR2 FQNEAQ (reference sequence). CDR3 nucleotide sequence: TGTGCCAGCAGCAAGGACCTTCGGCCCTATGGCTACACCTTC. It translates to CASSKDLRPYGYTF.

The J gene is TRBJ2-4, the V gene TRBV4-1; D is uncertain. CDR3 size: 14 residues. The V end was cut by 3 bases, the J end by 4 bases, with 10 bases between. Germline V gene data show CDR1 as MGHRA and CDR2 as YSYEKL. This CDR3 reads CASSQAWQKNIQYF. The CDR3, as DNA: TGCGCCAGCAGCCAGGCGTGGCAAAAAAACATTCAGTACTTC.